The rows below give T cell receptor beta chains drawn from one sample of a study of blood T cell repertoires in COVID-19. The protocol was immunoSEQ multiplex PCR, while the TCRdb copy is restricted to in-frame clones and leaves out a portion. The table has 170,000 or so clones, roughly 90% seen once. Source material: PBMCs or T cells enriched from blood (not recorded which). These receptors all come from a woman in her forties or fifties who had recovered from COVID-19. CDR3s include the opening cysteine and the closing phenylalanine or tryptophan.

TRBJ2-7 TRBV7-2 CASSLDPGYEQYF
TRBJ1-6 TRBV6-6 CASSYDNNSPLHF
TRBJ1-4 TRBV4-3 CASSQENGQANEKLFF
TRBJ1-2 TRBV23-1 CASSPGQGVPNNYGYTF
TRBJ1-3 TRBV9 CASSPRDTSLSGNTIYF
TRBJ2-1 TRBV7-2 CASSLASGLAGSNEQFF
TRBJ1-2 TRBV3-1/TRBV3-2 CASKLTGRNYGYTF
TRBJ1-3 TRBV6-5 CASSSTAGISGNTIYF
TRBJ2-5 TRBV5-4 CASSQQETQYF
TRBJ1-1 TRBV6-2/TRBV6-3 CASSYSRNTEAFF
TRBJ2-5 TRBV6-5 CASGLYNTGEETQYF
TRBJ1-5 TRBV2 CASSLPGQVNQPQHF
TRBJ1-2 TRBV16 CASSPTNYGYTF
TRBJ2-7 TRBV19 CASGQGETYEQYF
TRBJ2-3 TRBV10-2 CASSVRASGTSGGLTDTQYF
TRBJ2-3 TRBV12-5 CASGSLLRNRGDTQYF
TRBJ2-3 TRBV5-1 CASKGLAVFTDTQYF
TRBJ2-4 TRBV6-2/TRBV6-3 CASSYPGQGGIAKNIQYF
TRBJ2-3 TRBV7-5 CAPPRQLAAAANTQYF
TRBJ1-1 TRBV4-1 CASSQGPDREAFF
TRBJ1-2 TRBV6-5 CASTAGGGIYGYTF
TRBJ2-3 TRBV7-2 CASSRASGGGADTQYF
TRBJ2-6 TRBV9 CASSPSGGSGANVLTF
TRBJ1-1 TRBV5-5 CASSLLSGRGEAFF
TRBJ2-2 TRBV25-1 CATGRANTGELFF
TRBJ2-1 TRBV19 CASSAASGGHNEQFF
TRBJ2-1 TRBV9 CASSATLGDEQFF
TRBJ2-7 TRBV27 CASSTGTGLTYEQYF
TRBJ1-2 TRBV6-5 CASTRSVATYGYTF
TRBJ2-7 TRBV6-2/TRBV6-3 CASSYDSSYEQYF
TRBJ1-2 TRBV11-3 CASSPRGVANYGYTF
TRBJ2-2 TRBV24-1 CATSDLRQGGTGELFF
TRBJ2-5 TRBV4-1 CASSQPGQGQETQYF